Described below is a single T cell receptor beta chain sequence and its context. PCR amplification relied on 60 Vbeta primers (plus 13 Jbeta primers). The data were produced by immunoSEQ multiplex PCR, yet TCRdb's version contains in-frame clones alone and is incomplete. The sample lists 110,000 or so clones, 70% to 85% occurring once. The source of the sample is a study of cytomegalovirus exposure and HLA in healthy donors. This CDR3 is built from 18 residues. CDR1 is LGHNA, CDR2 YSLEER, per germline. V lost 4 bases to trimming and J lost 0 bases; unmatched junction nucleotides: 11. This clonotype was sampled from a woman under 30 in good health and CMV-seronegative. Sequencing used PBMCs. The J gene is TRBJ2-5, the V gene TRBV4-3; 10 bases are a match to TRBD2. The CDR3 protein is CASSPLPSSGGYQETQYF. CDR3 bases: TGCGCCAGCAGCCCCCTCCCTTCTAGCGGGGGCTACCAAGAGACCCAGTACTTC.